This T cell receptor (beta chain) originates from a study of blood T cell repertoires in COVID-19. Background on the study: From the United States, Italy and Spain came samples of acute and convalescent COVID-19. In each case, the material was cDNA or gDNA derived from T cells, B-cell-depleted T cells, or PBMCs.

In the authors' methods: Amplifying reference gene primers gave estimates of nucleated cell counts. The protocol was immunoSEQ multiplex PCR, while the TCRdb copy is restricted to in-frame clones and leaves out a portion. V, J and clone size reflect that table, while D and trimming were determined from the DNA. Here the sample spans approximately 450,000 clones, 87% being singletons. Allocation to cohorts depended on clinical history reported by the participants. Between the trimmed V and J ends, which lost 3 bases and 5 bases, there was a span of 15 bases. Germline V gene data show CDR1 as SGDLS and CDR2 as YYNGEE. The CDR3 runs 15 residues.

This chain joins TRBV9 and TRBJ1-5, with D possibly TRBD1 on 6 matching bases. Sequenced: PBMCs or T cells enriched from blood (not recorded which). The source of this sequence is a woman aged 18-30 years with acute COVID-19. The chain's CDR3 is CASSAGGQTYQPQHF. For the CDR3, the DNA is TGTGCCAGCAGCGCGGGAGGACAGACATATCAGCCCCAGCATTTT.